This T cell receptor beta chain is drawn from a study of CD8 T cells in ankylosing spondylitis. General study results and limits: Eight or nine highly homologous variants made up a TCR beta motif that seemed to typify ankylosing spondylitis blood. Previous work reported some of these motif variants in the synovial fluid and blood of reactive arthritis.

Trimming cost V 3 bases and J 6 bases, with 15 bases left between them. The germline gives CDR1 DFQATT, CDR2 SNEGSKA (reference sequence). The CDR3 runs to 15 residues. Each CDR3 protein is one row after TCRdb ran MiXCR on the 5' RACE reads. Of approximately 100,000 distinct CDR3 sequences in the sample, approximately 25% were seen once. In the case of this clonotype: Its antigen is still unknown.

What was sequenced was synovial fluid, either unsorted or a sorted T cell fraction (not recorded which). The chain has TRBV20-1 and TRBJ1-6; D uncertain. This receptor was obtained from a male donor with ankylosing spondylitis. The CDR3 loop is CSASNPTSGNSPLHF. The CDR3 DNA is TGCAGTGCTAGTAATCCCACGTCGGGTAATTCACCCCTCCACTTT.